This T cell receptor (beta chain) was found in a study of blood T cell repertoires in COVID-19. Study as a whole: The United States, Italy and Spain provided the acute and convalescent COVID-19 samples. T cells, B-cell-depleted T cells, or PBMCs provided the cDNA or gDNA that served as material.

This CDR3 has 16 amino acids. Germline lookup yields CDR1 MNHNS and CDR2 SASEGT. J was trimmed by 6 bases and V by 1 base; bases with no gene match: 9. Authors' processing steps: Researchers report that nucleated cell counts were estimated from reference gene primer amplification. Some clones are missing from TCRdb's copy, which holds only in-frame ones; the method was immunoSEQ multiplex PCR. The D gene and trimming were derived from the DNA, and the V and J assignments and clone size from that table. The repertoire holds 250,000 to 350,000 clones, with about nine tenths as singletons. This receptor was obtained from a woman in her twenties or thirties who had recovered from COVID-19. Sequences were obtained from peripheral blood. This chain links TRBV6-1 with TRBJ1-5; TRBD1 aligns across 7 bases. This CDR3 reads CASSEVRGGVGQPQHF. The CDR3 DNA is TGTGCCAGCAGTGAAGTCAGAGGGGGCGTGGGTCAGCCCCAGCATTTT.